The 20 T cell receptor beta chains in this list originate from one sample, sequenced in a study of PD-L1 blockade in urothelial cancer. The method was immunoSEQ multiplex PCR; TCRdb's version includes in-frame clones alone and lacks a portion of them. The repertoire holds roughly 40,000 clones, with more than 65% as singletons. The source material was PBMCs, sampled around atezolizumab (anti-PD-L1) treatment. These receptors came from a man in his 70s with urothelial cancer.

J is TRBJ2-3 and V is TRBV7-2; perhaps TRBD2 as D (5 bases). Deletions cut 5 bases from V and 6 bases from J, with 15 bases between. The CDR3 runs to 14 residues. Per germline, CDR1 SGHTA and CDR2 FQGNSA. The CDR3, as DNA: TGTGCCAGCAGCCCCCAGACTACCGTCGATACGCAGTATTTT. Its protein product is CASSPQTTVDTQYF.

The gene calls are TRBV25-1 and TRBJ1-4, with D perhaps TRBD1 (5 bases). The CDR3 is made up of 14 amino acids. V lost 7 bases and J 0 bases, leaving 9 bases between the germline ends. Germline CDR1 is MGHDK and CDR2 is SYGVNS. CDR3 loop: CASIDSTTNEKLFF. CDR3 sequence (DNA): TGTGCCAGCATTGACAGTACAACTAATGAAAAACTGTTTTTT.

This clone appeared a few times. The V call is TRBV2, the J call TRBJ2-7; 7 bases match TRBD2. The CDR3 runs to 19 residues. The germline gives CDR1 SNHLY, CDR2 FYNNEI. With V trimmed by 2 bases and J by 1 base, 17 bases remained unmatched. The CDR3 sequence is CASSESGDLGLWGSYEQYF. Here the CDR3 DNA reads TGTGCCAGCAGTGAAAGCGGGGACCTTGGGCTTTGGGGTTCCTACGAGCAGTACTTC.

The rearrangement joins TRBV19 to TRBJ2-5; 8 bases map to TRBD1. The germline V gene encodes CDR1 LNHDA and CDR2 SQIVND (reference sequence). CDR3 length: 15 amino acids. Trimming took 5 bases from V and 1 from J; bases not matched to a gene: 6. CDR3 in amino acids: CASSPTTGVQETQYF. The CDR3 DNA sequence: TGTGCCAGTAGTCCCACGACAGGGGTCCAAGAGACCCAGTACTTC.

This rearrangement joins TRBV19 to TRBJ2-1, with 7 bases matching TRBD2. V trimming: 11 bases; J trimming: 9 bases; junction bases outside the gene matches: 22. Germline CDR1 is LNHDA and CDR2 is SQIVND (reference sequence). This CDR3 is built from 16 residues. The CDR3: CASRRLYLAALGEQFF. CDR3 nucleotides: TGTGCCTCCAGAAGACTGTACCTAGCGGCACTAGGTGAGCAGTTCTTC.

The CDR3 DNA reads as TGTGCCAGCAGTTACTCCGCAGGGAACACCGGGGAGCTGTTTTTT. It specifies CASSYSAGNTGELFF. This chain connects TRBV6-6 to TRBJ2-2; D is unclear. Trimming shortened V by 0 bases and J by 1 base, and 6 bases separated the two germline ends. CDR3 length: 15 amino acids. Germline CDR1 is MNHNY and CDR2 is SVGAGI (reference sequence).

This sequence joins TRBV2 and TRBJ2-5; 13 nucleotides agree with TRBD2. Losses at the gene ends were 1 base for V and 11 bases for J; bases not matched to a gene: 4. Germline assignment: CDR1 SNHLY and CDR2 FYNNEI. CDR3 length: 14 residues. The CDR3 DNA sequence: TGTGCCAGCAGTGAAGGACTAGCGGGAGGTGAGCAGTACTTC. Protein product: CASSEGLAGGEQYF.

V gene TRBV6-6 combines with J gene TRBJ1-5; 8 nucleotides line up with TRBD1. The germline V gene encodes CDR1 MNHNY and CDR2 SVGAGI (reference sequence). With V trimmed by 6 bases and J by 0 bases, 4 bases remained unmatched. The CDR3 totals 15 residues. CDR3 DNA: TGTGCCAGCAGAGAGGGACAGGTTAGCAATCAGCCCCAGCATTTT. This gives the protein CASREGQVSNQPQHF.

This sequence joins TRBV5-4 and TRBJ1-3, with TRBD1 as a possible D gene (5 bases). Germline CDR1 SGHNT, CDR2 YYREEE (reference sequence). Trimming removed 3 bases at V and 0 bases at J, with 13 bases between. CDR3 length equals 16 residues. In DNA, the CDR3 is TGTGCCAGCAGCTACACGGGACTGGTCTCTGGAAACACCATATATTTT. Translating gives CASSYTGLVSGNTIYF.

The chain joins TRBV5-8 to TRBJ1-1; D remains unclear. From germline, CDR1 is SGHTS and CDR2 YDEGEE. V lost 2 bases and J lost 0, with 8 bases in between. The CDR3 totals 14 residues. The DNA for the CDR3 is TGTGCCAGCAGCTTATATCGGGTGAACACTGAAGCTTTCTTT. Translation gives CASSLYRVNTEAFF.

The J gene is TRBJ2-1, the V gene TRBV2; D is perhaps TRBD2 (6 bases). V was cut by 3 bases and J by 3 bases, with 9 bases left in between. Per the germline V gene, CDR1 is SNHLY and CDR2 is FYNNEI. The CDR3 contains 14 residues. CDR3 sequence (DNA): TGTGCCAGCAGTGAGGAGGGCGGCTACAATGAGCAGTTCTTC. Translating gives CASSEEGGYNEQFF.

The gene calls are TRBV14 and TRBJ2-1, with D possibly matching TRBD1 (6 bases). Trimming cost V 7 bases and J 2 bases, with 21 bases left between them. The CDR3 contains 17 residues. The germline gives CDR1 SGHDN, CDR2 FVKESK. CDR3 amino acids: CASNEGVRGSAYNEQFF. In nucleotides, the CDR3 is TGTGCCAGCAACGAGGGGGTGAGGGGGAGTGCCTACAATGAGCAGTTCTTC. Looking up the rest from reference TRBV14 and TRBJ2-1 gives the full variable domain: EAGVTQFPSHSVIEKGQTVTLRCDPISGHDNLYWYRRVMGKEIKFLLHFVKESKQDESGMPNNRFLAERTGGTYSTLKVQPAELEDSGVYFCASNEGVRGSAYNEQFFGPGTRLTVL.

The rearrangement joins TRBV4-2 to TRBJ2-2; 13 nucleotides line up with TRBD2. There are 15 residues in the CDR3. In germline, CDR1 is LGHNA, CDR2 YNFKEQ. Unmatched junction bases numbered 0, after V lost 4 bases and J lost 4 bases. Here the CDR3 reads CASSRLAGGTGELFF. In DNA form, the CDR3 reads TGTGCCAGCAGCCGACTAGCGGGAGGCACCGGGGAGCTGTTTTTT.

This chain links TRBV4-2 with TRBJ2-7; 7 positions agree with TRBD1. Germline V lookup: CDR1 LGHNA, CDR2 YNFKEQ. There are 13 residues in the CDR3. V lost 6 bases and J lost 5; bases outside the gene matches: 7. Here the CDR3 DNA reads TGTGCCAGCAGGCCAGGGGGTGCGAACGAGCAGTACTTC. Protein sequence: CASRPGGANEQYF.

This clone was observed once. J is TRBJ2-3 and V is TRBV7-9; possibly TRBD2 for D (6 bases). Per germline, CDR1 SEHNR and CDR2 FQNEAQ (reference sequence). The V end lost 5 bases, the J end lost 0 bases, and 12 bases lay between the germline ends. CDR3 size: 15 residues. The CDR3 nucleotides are TGTGCCAGCAGCCTAATTAGCGGTAGCACAGATACGCAGTATTTT. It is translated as CASSLISGSTDTQYF.

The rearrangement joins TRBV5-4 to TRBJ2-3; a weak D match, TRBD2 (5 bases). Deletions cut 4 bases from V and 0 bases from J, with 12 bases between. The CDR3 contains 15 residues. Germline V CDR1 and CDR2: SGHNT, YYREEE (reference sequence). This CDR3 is CASSLDLASTDTQYF. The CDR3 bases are TGTGCCAGCAGCCTGGACCTAGCCAGCACAGATACGCAGTATTTT. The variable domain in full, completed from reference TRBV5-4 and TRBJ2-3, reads ETGVTQSPTHLIKTRGQQVTLRCSSQSGHNTVSWYQQALGQGPQFIFQYYREEENGRGNFPPRFSGLQFPNYSSELNVNALELDDSALYLCASSLDLASTDTQYFGPGTRLTVL.

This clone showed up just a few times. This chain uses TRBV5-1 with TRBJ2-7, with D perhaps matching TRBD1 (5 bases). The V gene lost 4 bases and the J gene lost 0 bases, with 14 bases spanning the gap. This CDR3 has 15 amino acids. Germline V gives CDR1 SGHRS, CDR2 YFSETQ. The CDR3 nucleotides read TGCGCCAGCAGCCCCTACCCAGGGTTCTCCTACGAGCAGTACTTC. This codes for CASSPYPGFSYEQYF.

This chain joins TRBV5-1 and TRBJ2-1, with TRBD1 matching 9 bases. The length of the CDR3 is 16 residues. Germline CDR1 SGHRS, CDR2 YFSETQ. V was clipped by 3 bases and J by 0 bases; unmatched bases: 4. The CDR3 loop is CASSYTGGDSYNEQFF. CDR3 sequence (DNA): TGCGCCAGCAGCTATACAGGGGGCGACTCCTACAATGAGCAGTTCTTC.

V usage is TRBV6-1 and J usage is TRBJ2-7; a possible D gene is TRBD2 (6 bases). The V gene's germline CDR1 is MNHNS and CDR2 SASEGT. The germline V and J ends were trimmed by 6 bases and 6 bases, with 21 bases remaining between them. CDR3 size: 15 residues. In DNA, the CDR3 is TGTGCCAGCAGGGCGGGACTGCGGCCTCGAAGCGAGCAGTACTTC. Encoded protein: CASRAGLRPRSEQYF.

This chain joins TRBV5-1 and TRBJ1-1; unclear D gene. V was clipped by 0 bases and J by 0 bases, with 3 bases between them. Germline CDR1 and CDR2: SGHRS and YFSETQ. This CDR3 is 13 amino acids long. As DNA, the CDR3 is TGCGCCAGCAGCTTGGTCGTGAACACTGAAGCTTTCTTT. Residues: CASSLVVNTEAFF.